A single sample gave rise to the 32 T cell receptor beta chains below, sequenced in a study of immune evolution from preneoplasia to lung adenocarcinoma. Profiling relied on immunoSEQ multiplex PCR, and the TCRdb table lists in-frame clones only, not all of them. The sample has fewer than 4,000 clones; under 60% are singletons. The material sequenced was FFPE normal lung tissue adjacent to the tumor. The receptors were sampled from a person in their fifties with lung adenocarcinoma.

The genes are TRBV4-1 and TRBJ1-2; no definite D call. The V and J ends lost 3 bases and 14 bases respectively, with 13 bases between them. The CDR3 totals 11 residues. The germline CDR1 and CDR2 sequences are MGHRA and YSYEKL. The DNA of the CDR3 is TGCGCCAGCAGCCATAACCGGGAGACGACCTTC. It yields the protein CASSHNRETTF.

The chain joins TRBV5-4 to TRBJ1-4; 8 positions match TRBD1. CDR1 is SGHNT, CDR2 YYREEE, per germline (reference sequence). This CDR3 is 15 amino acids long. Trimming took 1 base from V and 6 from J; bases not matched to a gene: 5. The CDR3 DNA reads TGTGCCAGCAGCTTGAACAGGGGGATAGATGAAAAACTGTTTTTT. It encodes CASSLNRGIDEKLFF.

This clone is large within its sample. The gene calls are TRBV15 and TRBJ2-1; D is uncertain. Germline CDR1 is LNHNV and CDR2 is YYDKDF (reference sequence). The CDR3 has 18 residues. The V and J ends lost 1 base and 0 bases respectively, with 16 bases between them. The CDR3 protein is CATSRGPDRASSYNEQFF. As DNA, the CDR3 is TGTGCCACCAGCAGAGGCCCGGACCGAGCCAGCTCCTACAATGAGCAGTTCTTC.

DNA of the CDR3: TGTGCCAGCAGTGTAAGGTCAGGGAAGCGAGCTTTCTTT. This encodes CASSVRSGKRAFF. The V gene is TRBV6-1, the J gene TRBJ1-1; possible D gene TRBD1, 5 bases. Germline values: CDR1 MNHNS, CDR2 SASEGT. This CDR3 is built from 13 residues. With 4 bases removed from V and 10 bases from J, the gap between germline ends came to 16 bases.

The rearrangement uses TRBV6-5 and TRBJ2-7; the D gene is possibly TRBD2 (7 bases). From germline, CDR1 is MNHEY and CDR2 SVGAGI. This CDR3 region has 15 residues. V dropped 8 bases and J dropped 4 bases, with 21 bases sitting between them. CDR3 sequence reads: CASSPGGMNNYEQYF. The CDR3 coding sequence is TGTGCCAGCTCGCCGGGGGGCATGAATAATTACGAGCAGTACTTC.

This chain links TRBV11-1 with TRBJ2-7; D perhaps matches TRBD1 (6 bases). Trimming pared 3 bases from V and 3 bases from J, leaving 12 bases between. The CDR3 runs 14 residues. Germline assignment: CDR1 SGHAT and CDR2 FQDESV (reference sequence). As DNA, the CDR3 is TGTGCCAGCAGCTTGCAGGGGTCGGGCTACGAGCAGTACTTC. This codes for CASSLQGSGYEQYF.

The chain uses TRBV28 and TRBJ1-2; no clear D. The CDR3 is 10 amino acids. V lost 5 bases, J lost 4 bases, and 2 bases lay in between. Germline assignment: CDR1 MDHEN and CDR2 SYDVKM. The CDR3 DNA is TGTGCCAGCAGTAGCTATGGCTACACCTTC. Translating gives CASSSYGYTF.

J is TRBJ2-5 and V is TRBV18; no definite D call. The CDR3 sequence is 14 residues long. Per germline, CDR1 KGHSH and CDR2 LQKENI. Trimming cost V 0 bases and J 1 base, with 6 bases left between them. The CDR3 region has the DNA TGTGCCAGCTCACCACCGGGCCTCCAAGAGACCCAGTACTTC. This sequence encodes CASSPPGLQETQYF.

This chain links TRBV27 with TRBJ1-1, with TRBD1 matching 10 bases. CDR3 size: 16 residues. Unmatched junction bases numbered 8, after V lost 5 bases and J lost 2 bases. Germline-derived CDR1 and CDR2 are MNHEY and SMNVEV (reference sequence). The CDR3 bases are TGTGCCAGCAGTCCCGGGACAGGGGCCGTTAACACTGAAGCTTTCTTT. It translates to CASSPGTGAVNTEAFF.

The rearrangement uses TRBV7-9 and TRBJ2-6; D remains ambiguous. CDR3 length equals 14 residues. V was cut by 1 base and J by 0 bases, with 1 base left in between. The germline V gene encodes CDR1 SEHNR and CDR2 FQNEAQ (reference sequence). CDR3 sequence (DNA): TGTGCCAGCAGCTTAGACTCTGGGGCCAACGTCCTGACTTTC. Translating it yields CASSLDSGANVLTF. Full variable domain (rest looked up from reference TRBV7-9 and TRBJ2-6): DTGVSQNPRHKITKRGQNVTFRCDPISEHNRLYWYRQTLGQGPEFLTYFQNEAQLEKSRLLSDRFSAERPKGSFSTLEIQRTEQGDSAMYLCASSLDSGANVLTFGAGSRLTVL.

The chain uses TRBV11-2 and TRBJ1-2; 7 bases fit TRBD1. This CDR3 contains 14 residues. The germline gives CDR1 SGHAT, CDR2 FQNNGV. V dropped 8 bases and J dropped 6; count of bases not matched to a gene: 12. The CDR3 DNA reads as TGTGCCAGCTCGAGCCAGGGGGTGCGAAATGGCTACACCTTC. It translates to CASSSQGVRNGYTF.

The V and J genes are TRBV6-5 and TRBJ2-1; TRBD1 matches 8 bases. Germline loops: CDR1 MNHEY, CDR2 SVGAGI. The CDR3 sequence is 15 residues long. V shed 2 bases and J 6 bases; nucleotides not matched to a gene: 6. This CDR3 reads CASSYRGQARNEQFF. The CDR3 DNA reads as TGTGCCAGCAGTTACCGGGGACAGGCTCGCAATGAGCAGTTCTTC.

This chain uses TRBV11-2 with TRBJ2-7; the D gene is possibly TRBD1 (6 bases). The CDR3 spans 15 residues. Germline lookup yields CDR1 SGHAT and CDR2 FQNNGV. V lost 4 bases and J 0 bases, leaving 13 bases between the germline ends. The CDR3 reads CASSYPGQRSYEQYF. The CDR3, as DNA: TGTGCCAGCAGCTACCCCGGACAGCGCTCCTACGAGCAGTACTTC.

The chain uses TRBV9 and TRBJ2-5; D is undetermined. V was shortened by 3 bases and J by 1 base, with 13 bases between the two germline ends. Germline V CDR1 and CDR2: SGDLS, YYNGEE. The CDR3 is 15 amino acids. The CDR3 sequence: CASSDKLSAQETQYF. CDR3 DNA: TGTGCCAGCAGCGACAAGCTCAGCGCCCAAGAGACCCAGTACTTC.

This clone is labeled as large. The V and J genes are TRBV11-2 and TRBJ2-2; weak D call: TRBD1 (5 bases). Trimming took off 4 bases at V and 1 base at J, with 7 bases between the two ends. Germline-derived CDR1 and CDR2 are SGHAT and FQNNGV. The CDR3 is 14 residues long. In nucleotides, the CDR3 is TGTGCCAGCAGCTCCGGACAGAACACCGGGGAGCTGTTTTTT. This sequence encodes CASSSGQNTGELFF. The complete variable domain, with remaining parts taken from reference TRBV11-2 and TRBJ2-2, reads EAGVAQSPRYKIIEKRQSVAFWCNPISGHATLYWYQQILGQGPKLLIQFQNNGVVDDSQLPKDRFSAERLKGVDSTLKIQPAKLEDSAVYLCASSSGQNTGELFFGEGSRLTVL.

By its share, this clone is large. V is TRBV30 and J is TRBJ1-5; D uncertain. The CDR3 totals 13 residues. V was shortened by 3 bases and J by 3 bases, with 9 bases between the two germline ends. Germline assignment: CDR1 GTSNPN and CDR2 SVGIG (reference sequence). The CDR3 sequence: CAWSPATNQPQHF. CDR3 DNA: TGTGCCTGGAGCCCAGCAACCAATCAGCCCCAGCATTTT.

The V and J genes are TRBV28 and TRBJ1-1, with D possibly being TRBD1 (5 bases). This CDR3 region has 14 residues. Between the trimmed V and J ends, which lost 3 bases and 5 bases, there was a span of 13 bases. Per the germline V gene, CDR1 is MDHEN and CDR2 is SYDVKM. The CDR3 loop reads CASSFVREGTEAFF. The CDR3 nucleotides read TGTGCCAGCAGTTTCGTCAGGGAGGGGACTGAAGCTTTCTTT.

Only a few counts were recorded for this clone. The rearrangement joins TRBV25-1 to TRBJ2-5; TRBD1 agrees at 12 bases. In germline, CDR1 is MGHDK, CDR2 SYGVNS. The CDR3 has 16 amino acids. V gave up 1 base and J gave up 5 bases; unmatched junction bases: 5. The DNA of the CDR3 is TGTGCCAGCAGTGAATTGGGGGACAGGGGGCTTGAGACCCAGTACTTC. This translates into CASSELGDRGLETQYF.

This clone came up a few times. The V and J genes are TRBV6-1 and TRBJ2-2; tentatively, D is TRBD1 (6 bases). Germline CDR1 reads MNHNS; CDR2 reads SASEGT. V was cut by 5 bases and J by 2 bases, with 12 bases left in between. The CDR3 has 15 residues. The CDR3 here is CASSPRGRNTGELFF. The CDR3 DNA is TGTGCCAGCAGTCCAAGGGGGAGAAACACCGGGGAGCTGTTTTTT.

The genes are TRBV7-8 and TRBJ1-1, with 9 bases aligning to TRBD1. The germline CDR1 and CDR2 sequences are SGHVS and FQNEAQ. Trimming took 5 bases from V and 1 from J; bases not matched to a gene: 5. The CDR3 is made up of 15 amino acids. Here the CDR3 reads CASSPRQGENTEAFF. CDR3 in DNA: TGTGCCAGCAGCCCAAGACAGGGGGAGAACACTGAAGCTTTCTTT.

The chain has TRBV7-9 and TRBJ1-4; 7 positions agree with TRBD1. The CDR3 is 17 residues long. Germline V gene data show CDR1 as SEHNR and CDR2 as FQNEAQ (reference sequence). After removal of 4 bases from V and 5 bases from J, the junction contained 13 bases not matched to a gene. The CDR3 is CASSSGQAFGLNEKLFF. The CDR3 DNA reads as TGTGCCAGCAGCTCAGGACAGGCGTTCGGACTAAATGAAAAACTGTTTTTT.

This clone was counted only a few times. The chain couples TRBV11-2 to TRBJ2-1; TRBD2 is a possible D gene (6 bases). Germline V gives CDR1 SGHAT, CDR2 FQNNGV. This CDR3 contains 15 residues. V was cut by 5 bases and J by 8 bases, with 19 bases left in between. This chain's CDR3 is CASSPGARTHHEQFF. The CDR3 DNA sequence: TGTGCCAGCAGCCCGGGAGCTCGCACACACCATGAGCAGTTCTTC.

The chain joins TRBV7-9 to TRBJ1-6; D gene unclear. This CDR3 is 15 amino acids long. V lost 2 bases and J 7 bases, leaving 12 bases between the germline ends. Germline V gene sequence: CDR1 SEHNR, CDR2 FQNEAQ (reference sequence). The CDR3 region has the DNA TGTGCCAGCAGCTTATCCGGAGGGAACAATTCACCCCTCCACTTT. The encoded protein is CASSLSGGNNSPLHF.

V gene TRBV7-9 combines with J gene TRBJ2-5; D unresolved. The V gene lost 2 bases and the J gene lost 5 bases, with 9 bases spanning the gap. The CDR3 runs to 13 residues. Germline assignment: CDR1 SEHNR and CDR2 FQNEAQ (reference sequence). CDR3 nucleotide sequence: TGTGCCAGCAGCTTACAGGTTATTGAGACCCAGTACTTC. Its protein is CASSLQVIETQYF.

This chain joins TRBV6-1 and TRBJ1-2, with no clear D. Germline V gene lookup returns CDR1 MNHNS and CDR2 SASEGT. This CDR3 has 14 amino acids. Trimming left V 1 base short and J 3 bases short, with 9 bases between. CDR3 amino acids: CASSEGTPDYGYTF. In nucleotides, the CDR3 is TGTGCCAGCAGTGAAGGGACTCCGGACTATGGCTACACCTTC.

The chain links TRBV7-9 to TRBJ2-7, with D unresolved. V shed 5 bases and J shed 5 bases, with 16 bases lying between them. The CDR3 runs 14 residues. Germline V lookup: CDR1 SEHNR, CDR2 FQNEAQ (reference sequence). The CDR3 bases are TGTGCCAGCAGCCCCTCTATAGCTGTCCACGAGCAGTACTTC. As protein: CASSPSIAVHEQYF.

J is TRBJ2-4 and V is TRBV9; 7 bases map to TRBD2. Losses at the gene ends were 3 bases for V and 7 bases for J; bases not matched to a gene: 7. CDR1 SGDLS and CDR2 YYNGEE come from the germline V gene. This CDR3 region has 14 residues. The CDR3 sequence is CASSGGGGDNIQYF. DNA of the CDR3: TGTGCCAGCAGCGGTGGGGGAGGGGACAACATTCAGTACTTC.

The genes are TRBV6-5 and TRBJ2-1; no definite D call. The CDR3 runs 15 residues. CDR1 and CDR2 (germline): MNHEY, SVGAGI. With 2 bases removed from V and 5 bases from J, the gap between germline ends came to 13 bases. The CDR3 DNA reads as TGTGCCAGCAGTTACGGGTCAGAACTTAACAATGAGCAGTTCTTC. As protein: CASSYGSELNNEQFF.

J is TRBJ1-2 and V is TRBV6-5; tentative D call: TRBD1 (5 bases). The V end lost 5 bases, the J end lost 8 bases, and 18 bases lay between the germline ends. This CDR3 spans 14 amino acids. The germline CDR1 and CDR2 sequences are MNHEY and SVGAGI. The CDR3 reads CASSHGDRSRGYTF. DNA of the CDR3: TGTGCCAGCAGTCACGGGGACCGCTCTAGGGGCTACACCTTC.

CDR3 in DNA: TGTGCCTGGAGTTCCGGAGCGGGGGGCGTGGATGAGCAGTTCTTC. Translated: CAWSSGAGGVDEQFF. J is TRBJ2-1 and V is TRBV30; 9 nucleotides align to TRBD2. V lost 2 bases and J lost 8; bases outside the gene matches: 10. Germline V CDR1 and CDR2: GTSNPN, SVGIG (reference sequence). CDR3 length equals 15 residues.

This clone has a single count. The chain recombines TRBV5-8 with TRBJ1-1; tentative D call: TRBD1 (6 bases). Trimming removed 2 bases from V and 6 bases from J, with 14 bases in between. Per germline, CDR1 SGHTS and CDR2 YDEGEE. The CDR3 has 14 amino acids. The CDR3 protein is CASSLGGLESEAFF. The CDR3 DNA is TGTGCCAGCAGCTTAGGGGGGTTAGAATCTGAAGCTTTCTTT.

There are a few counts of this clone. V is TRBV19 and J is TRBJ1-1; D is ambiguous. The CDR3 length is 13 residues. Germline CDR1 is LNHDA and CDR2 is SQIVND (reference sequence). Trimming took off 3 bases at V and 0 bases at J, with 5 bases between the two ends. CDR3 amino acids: CASSISVNTEAFF. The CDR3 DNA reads TGTGCCAGTAGTATTTCAGTGAACACTGAAGCTTTCTTT.